Sequencing of this T cell receptor (beta chain) was carried out in a study of T cell responses to AZD1222 COVID-19 vaccine. Overall study context: Some second doses came at about 4 weeks and others at about 12 weeks; these were pooled.

Overall study findings and caveats: Repertoire samples came only from after the peak T cell response. Among those given AZD1222, only five or six were seropositive at baseline. When two AZD1222 doses had been given, Spike-specific TCR breadth and depth rose.

Sequenced by immunoSEQ multiplex PCR; TCRdb stores in-frame clones only, minus some. In the table there are about 180,000 clones, 90% to 95% of which are singletons. A word on this clone: Its specificity is not known.

The specimen was peripheral blood, collected on day 0 of AZD1222 vaccination. The clonotype was recovered from an adult in good health.

CDR3 DNA sequence: TGTGCCAGCAGCTTTTTGGCAATCAACACTGAAGCTTTCTTT. As protein: CASSFLAINTEAFF. The chain recombines TRBV7-9 with TRBJ1-1; D ambiguous. V was pared by 3 bases and J by 2 bases, with 10 bases between. Germline-derived CDR1 and CDR2 are SEHNR and FQNEAQ (reference sequence). The CDR3 is made up of 14 amino acids.